This T cell receptor beta chain was documented in a study of T cells in pancreatic ductal adenocarcinoma. Findings and caveats of the study: Mean clonality was approximately 0.11 in tumors and roughly 0.066 in blood, not significantly different. Comparisons of tumor and blood clonality may show falsely lower tumor diversity. Unique clonotypes were around 7.6-fold more numerous in blood than in tumor. Results skew toward the minority of patients with early-stage disease.

Assay used: immunoSEQ multiplex PCR; TCRdb lists only in-frame clones, some missing. The sample contains roughly 20,000 clones, around nine tenths of which appear only once. Selected pancreatic ductal adenocarcinoma patients had undergone surgery without neoadjuvant therapy. Germline V gene data show CDR1 as SGHRS and CDR2 as YFSETQ. After removal of 1 base from V and 6 bases from J, the junction contained 9 bases not matched to a gene. The CDR3 is 15 amino acids. In regard to this clone: The target antigen is unknown.

The TCR comes from a human donor with pancreatic ductal adenocarcinoma. The sequencing input was PBMCs. This chain uses TRBV5-1 with TRBJ1-2; 7 nucleotides agree with TRBD1. The CDR3, as DNA: TGCGCCAGCAGCTTGATACCCGGGACAGTTGATGGCTACACCTTC. It is translated as CASSLIPGTVDGYTF.